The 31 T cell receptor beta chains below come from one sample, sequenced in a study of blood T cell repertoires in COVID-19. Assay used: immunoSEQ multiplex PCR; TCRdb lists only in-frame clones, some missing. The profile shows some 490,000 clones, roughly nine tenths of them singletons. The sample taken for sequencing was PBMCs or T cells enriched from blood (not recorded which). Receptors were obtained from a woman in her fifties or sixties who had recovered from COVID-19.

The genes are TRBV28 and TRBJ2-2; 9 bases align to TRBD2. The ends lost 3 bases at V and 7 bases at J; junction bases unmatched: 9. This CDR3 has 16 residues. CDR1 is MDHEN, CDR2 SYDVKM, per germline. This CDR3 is CASSFERGVSGGELFF. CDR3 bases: TGTGCCAGCAGTTTCGAGCGGGGGGTTTCTGGCGGGGAGCTGTTTTTT.

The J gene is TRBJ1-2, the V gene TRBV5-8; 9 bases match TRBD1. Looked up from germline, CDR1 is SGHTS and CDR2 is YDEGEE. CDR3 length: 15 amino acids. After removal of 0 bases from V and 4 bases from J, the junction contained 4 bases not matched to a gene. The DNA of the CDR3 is TGTGCCAGCAGCTTGGGACAGGGGGGTGGCTATGGCTACACCTTC. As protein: CASSLGQGGGYGYTF.

The CDR3 region is CASSFRTGGYGANVLTF. The CDR3 region has the DNA TGTGCCAGTAGTTTCCGGACAGGGGGATATGGGGCCAACGTCCTGACTTTC. This sequence joins TRBV19 and TRBJ2-6, with 10 bases aligning to TRBD1. J was trimmed by 3 bases and V by 5 bases; bases with no gene match: 7. The germline V gene encodes CDR1 LNHDA and CDR2 SQIVND (reference sequence). This CDR3 region has 17 residues.

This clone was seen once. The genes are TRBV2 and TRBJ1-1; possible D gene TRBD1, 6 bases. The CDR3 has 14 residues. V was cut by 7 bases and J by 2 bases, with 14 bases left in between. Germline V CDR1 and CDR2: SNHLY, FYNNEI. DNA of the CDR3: TGTGCCAGCATCCACAGGGCTATAAACACTGAAGCTTTCTTT. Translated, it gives CASIHRAINTEAFF.

The CDR3 spells CASSSSGTSGNEQFF. Written as DNA, the CDR3 is TGTGCCAGCAGCTCCTCCGGGACTAGCGGCAATGAGCAGTTCTTC. The rearrangement uses TRBV5-6 and TRBJ2-1; 11 bases are a match to TRBD2. CDR3 size: 15 residues. Germline-derived CDR1 and CDR2 are SGHDT and YYEEEE. Unmatched junction bases numbered 5, after V lost 3 bases and J lost 6 bases. The variable domain in full, with the rest retrieved from reference TRBV5-6 and TRBJ2-1, is DAGVTQSPTHLIKTRGQQVTLRCSPKSGHDTVSWYQQALGQGPQFIFQYYEEEERQRGNFPDRFSGHQFPNYSSELNVNALLLGDSALYLCASSSSGTSGNEQFFGPGTRLTVL.

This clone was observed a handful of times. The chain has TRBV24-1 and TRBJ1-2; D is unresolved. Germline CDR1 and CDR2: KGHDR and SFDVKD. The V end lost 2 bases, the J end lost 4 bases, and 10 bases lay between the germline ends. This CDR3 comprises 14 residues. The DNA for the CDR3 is TGTGCCACCAGTGATTACGAGGGCATCTATGGCTACACCTTC. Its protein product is CATSDYEGIYGYTF.

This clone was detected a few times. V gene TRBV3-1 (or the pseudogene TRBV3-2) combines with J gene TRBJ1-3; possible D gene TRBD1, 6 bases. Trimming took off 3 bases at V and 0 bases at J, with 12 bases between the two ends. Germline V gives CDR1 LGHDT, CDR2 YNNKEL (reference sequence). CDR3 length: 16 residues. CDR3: CASSHGRGTSGNTIYF. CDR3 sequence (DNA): TGTGCCAGCAGCCACGGCAGGGGCACCTCTGGAAACACCATATATTTT.

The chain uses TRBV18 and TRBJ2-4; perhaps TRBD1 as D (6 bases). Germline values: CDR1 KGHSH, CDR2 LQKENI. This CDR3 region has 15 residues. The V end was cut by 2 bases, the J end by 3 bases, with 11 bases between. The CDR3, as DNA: TGTGCCAGCTCACCATGGGGGCTGGTCAAAAACATTCAGTACTTC. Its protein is CASSPWGLVKNIQYF.

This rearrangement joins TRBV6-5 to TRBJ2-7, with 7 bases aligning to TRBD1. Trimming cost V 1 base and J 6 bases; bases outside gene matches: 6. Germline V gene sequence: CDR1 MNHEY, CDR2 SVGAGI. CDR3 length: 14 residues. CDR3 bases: TGTGCCAGCAGTTACTTAGGGACAGATAGCGAGCAGTACTTC. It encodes CASSYLGTDSEQYF.

CDR3 residues: CASSPPSGANTEAFF. CDR3 nucleotides: TGTGCCAGCTCACCACCGTCGGGAGCGAACACTGAAGCTTTCTTT. The chain has TRBV18 and TRBJ1-1; no clear D gene. Germline values: CDR1 KGHSH, CDR2 LQKENI. The CDR3 length is 15 residues. Trimming removed 0 bases from V and 1 base from J, with 9 bases in between.

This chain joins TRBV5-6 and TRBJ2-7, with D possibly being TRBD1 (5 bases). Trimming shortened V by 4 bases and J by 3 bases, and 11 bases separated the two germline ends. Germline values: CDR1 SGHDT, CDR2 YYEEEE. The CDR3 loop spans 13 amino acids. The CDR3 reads CASSADSYYEQYV. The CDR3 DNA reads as TGTGCCAGCAGCGCAGACAGTTACTACGAGCAGTACGTC.

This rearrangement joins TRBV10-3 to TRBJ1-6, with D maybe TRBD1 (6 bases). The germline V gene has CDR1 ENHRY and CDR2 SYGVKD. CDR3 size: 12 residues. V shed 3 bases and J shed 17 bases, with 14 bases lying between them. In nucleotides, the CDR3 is TGTGCCATCAGTGAATCCCAGGGGATAATCCACTTT. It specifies CAISESQGIIHF.

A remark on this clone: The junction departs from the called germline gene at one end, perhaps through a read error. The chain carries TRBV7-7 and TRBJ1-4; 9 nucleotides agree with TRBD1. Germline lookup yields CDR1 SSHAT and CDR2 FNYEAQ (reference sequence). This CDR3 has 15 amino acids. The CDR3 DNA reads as TGTGCTAGCAGCCAAGGGACAGGGCGAGGTGAAAAACTGTTTTTT. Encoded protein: CASSQGTGRGEKLFF.

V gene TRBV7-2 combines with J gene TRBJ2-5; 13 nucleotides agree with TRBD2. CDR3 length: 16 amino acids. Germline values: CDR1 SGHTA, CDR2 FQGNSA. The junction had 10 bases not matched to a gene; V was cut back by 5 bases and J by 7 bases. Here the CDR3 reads CASSPLGTSGVGTQYF. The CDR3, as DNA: TGTGCCAGCAGCCCACTCGGGACTAGCGGGGTCGGGACCCAGTACTTC.

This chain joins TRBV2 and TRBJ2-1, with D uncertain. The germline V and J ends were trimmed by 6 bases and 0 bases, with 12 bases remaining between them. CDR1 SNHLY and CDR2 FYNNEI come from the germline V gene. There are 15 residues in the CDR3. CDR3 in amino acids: CASSPTSSSYNEQFF. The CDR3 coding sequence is TGTGCCAGCAGCCCAACTTCGAGCTCCTACAATGAGCAGTTCTTC. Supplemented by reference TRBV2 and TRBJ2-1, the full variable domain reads EPEVTQTPSHQVTQMGQEVILRCVPISNHLYFYWYRQILGQKVEFLVSFYNNEISEKSEIFDDQFSVERPDGSNFTLKIRSTKLEDSAMYFCASSPTSSSYNEQFFGPGTRLTVL.

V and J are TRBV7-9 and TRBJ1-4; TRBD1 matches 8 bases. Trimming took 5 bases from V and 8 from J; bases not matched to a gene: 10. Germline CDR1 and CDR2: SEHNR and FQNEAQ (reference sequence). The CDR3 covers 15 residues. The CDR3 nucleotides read TGTGCCAGCAGCGATAGACAGGGGCTGAGCGAAAAACTGTTTTTT. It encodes CASSDRQGLSEKLFF.

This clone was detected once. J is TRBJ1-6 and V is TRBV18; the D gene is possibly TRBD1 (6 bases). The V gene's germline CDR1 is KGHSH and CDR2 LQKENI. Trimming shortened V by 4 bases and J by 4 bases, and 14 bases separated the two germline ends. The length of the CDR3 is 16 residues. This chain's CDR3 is CASSLKTGSYNSPLHF. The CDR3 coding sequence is TGTGCCAGCTCACTCAAGACAGGTTCTTATAATTCACCCCTCCACTTT.

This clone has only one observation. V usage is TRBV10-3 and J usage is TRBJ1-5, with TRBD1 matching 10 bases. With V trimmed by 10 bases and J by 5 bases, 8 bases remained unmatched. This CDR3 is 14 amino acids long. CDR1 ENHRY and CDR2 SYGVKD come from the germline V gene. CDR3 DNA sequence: TGTGCCACGAGCCGACAGGGGGCGGATCAGCCCCAGCATTTT. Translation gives CATSRQGADQPQHF.

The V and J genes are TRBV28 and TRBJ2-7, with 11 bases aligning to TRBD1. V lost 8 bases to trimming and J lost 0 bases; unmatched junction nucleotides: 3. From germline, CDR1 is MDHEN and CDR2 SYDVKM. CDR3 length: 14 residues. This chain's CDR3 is CASRGQGGSYEQYV. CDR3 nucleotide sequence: TGTGCCAGCCGGGGACAGGGGGGCTCCTACGAGCAGTACGTC.

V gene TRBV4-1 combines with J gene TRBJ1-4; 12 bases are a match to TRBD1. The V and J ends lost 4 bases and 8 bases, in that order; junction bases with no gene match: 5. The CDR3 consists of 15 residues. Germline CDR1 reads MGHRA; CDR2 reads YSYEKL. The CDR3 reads CASSRGTGGREKLFF. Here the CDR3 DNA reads TGCGCCAGCAGCCGAGGGACAGGGGGCAGGGAAAAACTGTTTTTT.

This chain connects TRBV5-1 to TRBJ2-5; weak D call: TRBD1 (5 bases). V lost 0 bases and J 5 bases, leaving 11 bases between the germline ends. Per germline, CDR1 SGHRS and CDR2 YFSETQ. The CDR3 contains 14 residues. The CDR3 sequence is CASSLGGPLETQYF. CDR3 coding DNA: TGCGCCAGCAGCTTGGGGGGCCCTCTGGAGACCCAGTACTTC.

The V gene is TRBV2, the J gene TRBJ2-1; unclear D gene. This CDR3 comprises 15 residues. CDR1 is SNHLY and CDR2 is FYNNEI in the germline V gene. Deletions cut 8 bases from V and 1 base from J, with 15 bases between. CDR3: CASEGVSGSYNEQFF. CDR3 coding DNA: TGTGCCAGCGAAGGAGTTTCCGGTTCCTACAATGAGCAGTTCTTC.

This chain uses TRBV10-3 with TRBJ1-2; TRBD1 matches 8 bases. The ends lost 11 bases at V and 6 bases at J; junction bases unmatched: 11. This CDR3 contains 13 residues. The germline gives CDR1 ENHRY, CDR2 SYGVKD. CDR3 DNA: TGTGCCTTATCAGGGGGCGCGAGGGATGGCTACACCTTC. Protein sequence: CALSGGARDGYTF.

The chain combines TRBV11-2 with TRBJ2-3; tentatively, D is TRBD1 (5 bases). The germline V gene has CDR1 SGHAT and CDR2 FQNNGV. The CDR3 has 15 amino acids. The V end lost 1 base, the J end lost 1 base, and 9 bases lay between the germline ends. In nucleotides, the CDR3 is TGTGCCAGCAGCTTAGGAGGACATGGCACAGATACGCAGTATTTT. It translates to CASSLGGHGTDTQYF.

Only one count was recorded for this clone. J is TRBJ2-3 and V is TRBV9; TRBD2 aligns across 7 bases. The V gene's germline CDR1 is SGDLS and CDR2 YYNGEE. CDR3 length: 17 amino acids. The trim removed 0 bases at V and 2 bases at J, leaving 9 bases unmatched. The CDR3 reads CASSVDPPGGTTDTQYF. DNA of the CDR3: TGTGCCAGCAGCGTAGACCCTCCGGGGGGAACCACAGATACGCAGTATTTT. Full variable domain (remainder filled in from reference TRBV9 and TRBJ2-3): DSGVTQTPKHLITATGQRVTLRCSPRSGDLSVYWYQQSLDQGLQFLIQYYNGEERAKGNILERFSAQQFPDLHSELNLSSLELGDSALYFCASSVDPPGGTTDTQYFGPGTRLTVL.

The CDR3 DNA sequence: TGTGCCTACCTCCGGGGGAACACTGAAGCTTTCTTT. Residues: CAYLRGNTEAFF. The chain is built from TRBV30 and TRBJ1-1; no reliable D call. The CDR3 is made up of 12 amino acids. Deletions cut 7 bases from V and 1 base from J, with 10 bases between. Germline lookup yields CDR1 GTSNPN and CDR2 SVGIG (reference sequence).

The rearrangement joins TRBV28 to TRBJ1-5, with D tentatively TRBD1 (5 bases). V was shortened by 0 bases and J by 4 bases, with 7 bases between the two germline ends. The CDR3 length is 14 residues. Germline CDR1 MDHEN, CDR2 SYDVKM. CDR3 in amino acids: CASSLWDTNQPQHF. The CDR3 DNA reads TGTGCCAGCAGTTTATGGGACACGAATCAGCCCCAGCATTTT.

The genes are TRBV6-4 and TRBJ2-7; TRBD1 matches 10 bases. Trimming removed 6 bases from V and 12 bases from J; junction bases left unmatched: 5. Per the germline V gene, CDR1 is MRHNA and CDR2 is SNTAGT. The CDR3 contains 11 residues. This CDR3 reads CASRGQGKGYV. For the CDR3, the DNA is TGTGCCAGCAGGGGACAGGGGAAAGGGTACGTC.

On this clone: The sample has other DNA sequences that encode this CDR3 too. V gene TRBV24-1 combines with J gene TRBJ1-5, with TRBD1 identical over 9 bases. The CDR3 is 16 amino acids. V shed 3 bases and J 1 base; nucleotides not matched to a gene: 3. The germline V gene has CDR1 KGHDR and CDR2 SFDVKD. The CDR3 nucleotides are TGTGCCACCAGTGATCCGGGACAGGGAAGCAATCAGCCCCAGCATTTT. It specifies CATSDPGQGSNQPQHF.

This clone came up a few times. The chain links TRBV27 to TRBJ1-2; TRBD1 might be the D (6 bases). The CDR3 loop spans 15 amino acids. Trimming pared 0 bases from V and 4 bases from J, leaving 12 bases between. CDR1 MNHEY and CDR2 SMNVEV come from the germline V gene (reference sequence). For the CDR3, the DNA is TGTGCCAGCAGTTTATCGAATACAGGGTCCTATGGCTACACCTTC. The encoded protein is CASSLSNTGSYGYTF.

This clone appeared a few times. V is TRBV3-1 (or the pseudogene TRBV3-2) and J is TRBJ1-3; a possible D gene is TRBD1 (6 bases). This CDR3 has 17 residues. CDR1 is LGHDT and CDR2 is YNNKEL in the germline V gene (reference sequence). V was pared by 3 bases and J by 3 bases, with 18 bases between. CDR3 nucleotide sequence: TGTGCCAGCAGCCAGGATCACAGGGTGTCGGGTGGAAACACCATATATTTT. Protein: CASSQDHRVSGGNTIYF.